The next 27 T cell receptor beta chains were all read from a single sample in a study of memory CD4+ T cells and cytomegalovirus serostatus. TCRdb's table, derived via immunoSEQ multiplex PCR, lists solely in-frame clones and lacks some. The sample holds just under 65,000 clones; around 77% are singletons and the top ten take 0.75% to 0.9%. The sort gate was single viable CD3+CD4+CD8-CD45RO+ cells for memory CD4+ T cells. The sequenced sample was memory CD4+ T cells from blood. The source is an adult in good health and CMV-seronegative.

There are a few counts of this clone. The rearrangement links TRBV6-1 to TRBJ1-1; D call uncertain. This CDR3 has 13 amino acids. V was trimmed by 6 bases and J by 5 bases, leaving 13 bases between them. From germline, CDR1 is MNHNS and CDR2 SASEGT. The CDR3 coding sequence is TGTGCCAGCAGGGAACATAGAGATACTGAAGCTTTCTTT. Translating it yields CASREHRDTEAFF.

The chain links TRBV7-9 to TRBJ2-7; D is possibly TRBD1 (6 bases). Germline assignment: CDR1 SEHNR and CDR2 FQNEAQ (reference sequence). V was clipped by 2 bases and J by 5 bases, with 7 bases between them. There are 12 residues in the CDR3. CDR3 in DNA: TGTGCCAGCAGCTTAACAGGGAACGAGCAGTACTTC. Its translation: CASSLTGNEQYF.

This chain uses TRBV2 with TRBJ1-1, with D perhaps matching TRBD1 (6 bases). Deletions cut 6 bases from V and 6 bases from J, with 14 bases between. CDR1 is SNHLY and CDR2 is FYNNEI in the germline V gene. The CDR3 contains 13 residues. CDR3 coding DNA: TGTGCCAGCAGACAAACAGGGCTATCTGAAGCTTTCTTT. This sequence encodes CASRQTGLSEAFF.

There are a few counts of this clone. The chain carries TRBV7-3 and TRBJ2-1; the D gene is possibly TRBD1 (6 bases). Germline V gene data show CDR1 as SGHTA and CDR2 as FQGTGA. Trimming left V 5 bases short and J 5 bases short, with 10 bases between. The CDR3 totals 13 residues. CDR3 sequence: CASSTGQHNEQFF. The CDR3 DNA is TGTGCCAGCAGCACCGGACAGCACAATGAGCAGTTCTTC.

This clone occurred once. V is TRBV10-3 and J is TRBJ2-7; D remains ambiguous. Germline values: CDR1 ENHRY, CDR2 SYGVKD. The CDR3 runs 13 residues. V shed 2 bases and J shed 3 bases, with 8 bases lying between them. CDR3 in DNA: TGTGCCATCAGTGAGATAGGCAACTACGAGCAGTACTTC. It encodes CAISEIGNYEQYF.

The chain has TRBV5-4 and TRBJ1-2; D is unclear. Trimming pared 3 bases from V and 7 bases from J, leaving 16 bases between. The CDR3 spans 14 residues. In germline, CDR1 is SGHNT, CDR2 YYREEE (reference sequence). This chain's CDR3 is CASSSVGVVRGYTF. CDR3 nucleotides: TGTGCCAGCAGCTCAGTCGGGGTAGTGCGTGGCTACACCTTC.

V and J are TRBV28 and TRBJ2-5, with unresolved D. This CDR3 is 10 amino acids long. Deletions cut 3 bases from V and 5 bases from J, with 1 base between. The V gene's germline CDR1 is MDHEN and CDR2 SYDVKM. The CDR3: CASSFETQYF. The CDR3 DNA sequence: TGTGCCAGCAGTTTCGAGACCCAGTACTTC.

The CDR3 loop is CASSSQGTDTQYF. CDR3 DNA: TGTGCCAGCAGCTCCCAGGGGACAGATACGCAGTATTTT. The chain carries TRBV5-4 and TRBJ2-3, with D tentatively TRBD1 (6 bases). Trimming stripped 3 bases from V and 3 bases from J, with 8 bases between. The length of the CDR3 is 13 residues. Germline V gene data show CDR1 as SGHNT and CDR2 as YYREEE (reference sequence).

V and J are TRBV6-5 and TRBJ2-7; D is ambiguous. The V gene lost 7 bases and the J gene lost 4 bases, with 14 bases spanning the gap. Germline V gene lookup returns CDR1 MNHEY and CDR2 SVGAGI. The CDR3 sequence is 13 residues long. DNA for the CDR3: TGTGCCAGCAAAAACACAGCAACTTACGAGCAGTACTTC. Its protein product is CASKNTATYEQYF.

The chain links TRBV11-2 to TRBJ2-5; 9 bases are shared with TRBD2. Germline CDR1 reads SGHAT; CDR2 reads FQNNGV. V was clipped by 1 base and J by 4 bases; unmatched bases: 4. The CDR3 extends over 15 amino acids. CDR3 nucleotide sequence: TGTGCCAGCAGCTTAGGGGGTAGCGGGGGAGAGACCCAGTACTTC. Its protein is CASSLGGSGGETQYF.

In this sample, this clone turned up a few times. This chain joins TRBV2 and TRBJ2-7, with 7 bases aligning to TRBD2. In germline, CDR1 is SNHLY, CDR2 FYNNEI. Germline trimming cut 4 bases from V and 7 bases from J; bases unmatched to any gene: 10. This CDR3 is 14 amino acids long. In nucleotides, the CDR3 is TGTGCCAGCAGTGCTCAAGGACTAGTTTCTGAGCAGTACTTC. Translating gives CASSAQGLVSEQYF.

V usage is TRBV5-1 and J usage is TRBJ1-5; D call uncertain. The germline gives CDR1 SGHRS, CDR2 YFSETQ. Trimming took 4 bases from V and 5 from J, leaving 16 bases between them. This CDR3 spans 15 amino acids. The CDR3 DNA sequence: TGCGCCAGCAGCCCTGATCAAGGACCAGATCAGCCCCAGCATTTT. This gives the protein CASSPDQGPDQPQHF.

In this sample, this clone turned up a few times. The V and J genes are TRBV5-4 and TRBJ2-6; either TRBD1 or TRBD2 may fit D (5 bases each). V was cut by 1 base and J by 1 base, with 12 bases left in between. This CDR3 is 17 amino acids long. Germline-derived CDR1 and CDR2 are SGHNT and YYREEE (reference sequence). DNA for the CDR3: TGTGCCAGCAGCTTGCCGAGGGGCTCATCTGGGGCCAACGTCCTGACTTTC. Its protein is CASSLPRGSSGANVLTF.

The V gene is TRBV10-3, the J gene TRBJ2-7, with 7 bases lining up with TRBD1. The CDR3 runs to 12 residues. V gave up 5 bases and J gave up 4 bases; unmatched junction bases: 2. The V gene's germline CDR1 is ENHRY and CDR2 SYGVKD. The CDR3 DNA reads TGTGCCATCAGTCAGACAGGGTACGAGCAGTACTTC. Its translation is CAISQTGYEQYF.

The chain couples TRBV6-1 to TRBJ2-7; D not resolved. The V gene lost 10 bases and the J gene lost 0 bases, with 16 bases spanning the gap. There are 14 residues in the CDR3. The germline V gene encodes CDR1 MNHNS and CDR2 SASEGT. CDR3: CATLGPTFSYEQYF. The DNA for the CDR3 is TGTGCCACCCTCGGGCCTACCTTCTCCTACGAGCAGTACTTC.

V gene TRBV7-2 combines with J gene TRBJ1-4; D is possibly TRBD1 (6 bases). V lost 1 base and J 6 bases, leaving 12 bases between the germline ends. There are 15 residues in the CDR3. Germline CDR1 reads SGHTA; CDR2 reads FQGNSA. The chain's CDR3 is CASSLVIRGYEKLFF. As DNA, the CDR3 is TGTGCCAGCAGCTTAGTCATCAGGGGTTATGAAAAACTGTTTTTT.

Remarks on this clone: Other DNA variants within this sample encode the same CDR3. The V call is TRBV7-2, the J call TRBJ1-1; D is possibly TRBD1 (5 bases). This CDR3 has 15 amino acids. The V gene lost 1 base and the J gene lost 1 base, with 10 bases spanning the gap. CDR1 is SGHTA and CDR2 is FQGNSA in the germline V gene. DNA of the CDR3: TGTGCCAGCAGCTTAGGAGACAGAAGGAACACTGAAGCTTTCTTT. Amino acids: CASSLGDRRNTEAFF. The full variable domain, rest sourced from reference TRBV7-2 and TRBJ1-1, is GAGVSQSPSNKVTEKGKDVELRCDPISGHTALYWYRQSLGQGLEFLIYFQGNSAPDKSGLPSDRFSAERTGGSVSTLTIQRTQQEDSAVYLCASSLGDRRNTEAFFGQGTRLTVV.

This sequence joins TRBV5-8 and TRBJ2-7; D is perhaps TRBD1 (6 bases). Trimming removed 3 bases at V and 3 bases at J, with 7 bases between. This CDR3 spans 12 amino acids. Germline-derived CDR1 and CDR2 are SGHTS and YDEGEE. The CDR3 sequence is CASSSDSYEQYF. The CDR3 nucleotides are TGTGCCAGCAGCTCGGACAGCTACGAGCAGTACTTC.

On this clone itself: The same CDR3 can be traced to other DNA sequences in this sample. V usage is TRBV7-9 and J usage is TRBJ1-2; tentatively, D is TRBD1 (6 bases). Germline assignment: CDR1 SEHNR and CDR2 FQNEAQ (reference sequence). This CDR3 is 13 amino acids long. V shed 5 bases and J shed 3 bases, with 10 bases lying between them. CDR3 loop: CASSPQGYYGYTF. The CDR3 DNA follows: TGTGCCAGCAGCCCACAGGGTTACTATGGCTACACCTTC.

The chain uses TRBV9 and TRBJ2-1, with 12 bases fitting TRBD2. With V trimmed by 0 bases and J by 8 bases, 3 bases remained unmatched. The germline V gene has CDR1 SGDLS and CDR2 YYNGEE. The CDR3 spans 15 residues. The CDR3 region has the DNA TGTGCCAGCAGCGTAGAACTAGCGGGAGGAGATGAGCAGTTCTTC. Translation gives CASSVELAGGDEQFF.

As for this clone: Germline and junction disagree at one end, which may indicate a read error. The rearrangement links TRBV11-2 to TRBJ2-3, with D maybe TRBD2 (5 bases). From germline, CDR1 is SGHAT and CDR2 FQNNGV. The CDR3 totals 11 residues. This CDR3 reads CASSLGPRLAF. DNA for the CDR3: TGTGCCAGCAGCTTAGGCCCTCGGCTAGCATTT.

On this clone itself: The junction differs from germline at one of its ends, possibly a read error. The gene calls are TRBV11-1 and TRBJ2-2; 9 bases fit TRBD2. Germline lookup yields CDR1 SGHAT and CDR2 FQDESV (reference sequence). This CDR3 is 15 amino acids long. Here the CDR3 DNA reads TGTGCCAGCAGATTAGCGGGAGCCTCGCTCGGGGAGCTGTTTTTT. Its translation: CASRLAGASLGELFF.

The chain combines TRBV6-1 with TRBJ1-2; a possible D gene is TRBD1 (5 bases). V lost 8 bases to trimming and J lost 8 bases, with 12 bases between them. Germline CDR1 is MNHNS and CDR2 is SASEGT. This CDR3 has 11 residues. The chain's CDR3 is CASHRGRGYTF. The CDR3 DNA reads TGTGCCAGCCATCGGGGACGCGGCTACACCTTC.

This rearrangement joins TRBV30 to TRBJ1-1; D unclear. V was clipped by 8 bases and J by 0 bases, with 13 bases between them. The CDR3 extends over 13 amino acids. The germline V gene encodes CDR1 GTSNPN and CDR2 SVGIG (reference sequence). Written as DNA, the CDR3 is TGTGCCCACTCGGAGGTCATGAACACTGAAGCTTTCTTT. Residues: CAHSEVMNTEAFF.

The genes are TRBV2 and TRBJ1-2, with D perhaps matching TRBD1 (5 bases). The CDR3 runs 14 residues. Trimming took off 4 bases at V and 0 bases at J, with 9 bases between the two ends. CDR1 is SNHLY, CDR2 FYNNEI, per germline. DNA for the CDR3: TGTGCCAGCAGTGTTGACAGTTCTAACTATGGCTACACCTTC. Translation gives CASSVDSSNYGYTF.

This clone turned up a few times. The chain employs TRBV7-2 and TRBJ1-4, with D perhaps TRBD1 (5 bases). Germline CDR1 is SGHTA and CDR2 is FQGNSA. V was pared by 5 bases and J by 2 bases, with 6 bases between. This CDR3 comprises 13 residues. CDR3 DNA sequence: TGTGCCAGCAGCCGGGGGACTAATGAAAAACTGTTTTTT. This sequence encodes CASSRGTNEKLFF.

Concerning this clone: The same CDR3 can be traced to other DNA sequences in this sample. This chain connects TRBV7-2 to TRBJ2-6; D not resolved. Germline V gene sequence: CDR1 SGHTA, CDR2 FQGNSA. The V end was cut by 1 base, the J end by 4 bases, with 5 bases between. This CDR3 comprises 14 residues. Here the CDR3 reads CASSLGSGANVLTF. DNA of the CDR3: TGTGCCAGCAGCTTAGGTTCCGGGGCCAACGTCCTGACTTTC.